This entry features one T cell receptor (beta chain) sequence. This specimen belongs to a study of blood T cell repertoires in COVID-19. Only in-frame clones appear in the TCRdb table, and some are missing; sequencing was by immunoSEQ multiplex PCR. The repertoire holds about 150,000 clones, with 84% as singletons. V was pared by 5 bases and J by 7 bases, with 14 bases between. From germline, CDR1 is MDHEN and CDR2 SYDVKM. This CDR3 has 13 amino acids. This sequence originates from a man between 65 and 79 years old with active or convalescent COVID-19. The genes are TRBV28 and TRBJ1-2, with D maybe TRBD1 (6 bases). The specimen was peripheral blood. In DNA form, the CDR3 reads TGTGCCAGCAGTCCGGGTCTGGGGGCTGGCTACACCTTC. Encoded protein: CASSPGLGAGYTF.